The rows below give T cell receptor beta chains drawn from one sample of a study of CD8 T cells in Susac syndrome. TCRdb re-derived calls from the immunoSEQ multiplex PCR reads in MiXCR, one entry per CDR3 protein. The sample contains some 100,000 distinct CDR3 sequences, more than 85% of which appear only once. Input material: CD4+ T cells from PBMCs. The receptors shown here come from a human donor with multiple sclerosis. Both conserved end residues are part of each CDR3. A D gene is named only where the DNA matches it firmly. Only some rows state a clone size, as once, few, many or a class for expanded clones.

d_call,v_call,clone_size,j_call,cdr3_nt,cdr3_aa
.,TRBV9,.,TRBJ2-7,TGTGCCAGCAGCGTGACAGCTGCGACCTACGAGCAGTACTTC,CASSVTAATYEQYF
.,TRBV20-1,once,TRBJ2-1,TGCAGTGCTAGAGATCTCTCCGGGGGCCATGAGCAGTTCTTC,CSARDLSGGHEQFF
.,TRBV10-2,.,TRBJ1-2,TGCGCCAGCAGTGCAGCAAACCTCTATGGCTACACCTTC,CASSAANLYGYTF
.,TRBV2,.,TRBJ2-3,TGTGCCAGCACGGGCGGGGTCACAGATACGCAGTATTTT,CASTGGVTDTQYF
.,TRBV5-6,.,TRBJ2-3,TGTGCCAGCCGAGCGGGACAGAGCACAGATACGCAGTATTTT,CASRAGQSTDTQYF
.,TRBV19,.,TRBJ2-7,TGTGCCAGTAGTAGGGAGGACCGAACCCGCGAGCAGTACTTC,CASSREDRTREQYF
.,TRBV19,.,TRBJ1-2,TGTGCCAGTAGTATAAGGAGGACGGATAACTATGGCTACACCTTC,CASSIRRTDNYGYTF
.,TRBV2,.,TRBJ2-3,TGTGCCAGCAGTGAAGCCCTGGGGACCAGCACAGATACGCAGTATTTT,CASSEALGTSTDTQYF
.,TRBV14,.,TRBJ2-1,TGTGCCAGCAGCCTCGACTACAATGAGCAGTTCTTC,CASSLDYNEQFF
TRBD1,TRBV30,.,TRBJ1-6,TGTGCCTCTTCGGGGACAGCCCATTCACCCCTCCATTTT,CASSGTAHSPLHF
.,TRBV7-9,.,TRBJ2-5,TGTGCCAGCAGCTTACGGGGGCTGGGGAGAGAGACCCAGTACTTC,CASSLRGLGRETQYF
TRBD1,TRBV30,once,TRBJ1-6,TGTGCCTGGAGTGTACTTCGACAGGGATCTGTCCCAAATTCACCCCTCCACTTT,CAWSVLRQGSVPNSPLHF
TRBD2,TRBV7-2,.,TRBJ2-5,TGTGCCAGCAGCTGGGGACTAGCGGTGGTAGAGACCCAGTACTTC,CASSWGLAVVETQYF
TRBD2,TRBV30,.,TRBJ2-3,TGTGCCTGGGGCGGGGGGGCGAAAGATACGCAGTATTTT,CAWGGGAKDTQYF
.,TRBV5-1,.,TRBJ2-1,TGCGCCAGCAGCTTACAGGAAAATGAGCAGTTCTTC,CASSLQENEQFF
.,TRBV29-1,.,TRBJ2-5,TGCAGCGTTGACCCCGGGGGCCTTGGGGAGACCCAGTACTTC,CSVDPGGLGETQYF
TRBD2,TRBV2,.,TRBJ2-3,TGTGCCAGCAGGGGGACTAGCTGGGATACGCAGTATTTT,CASRGTSWDTQYF
.,TRBV29-1,once,TRBJ2-5,TGCAGCGTTCAGTCTGGCTCGGCGGAGACCCAGTACTTC,CSVQSGSAETQYF
.,TRBV9,.,TRBJ2-3,TGTGCCAGCAGCGTAGATGGGGACCCTAGCACAGATACGCAGTATTTT,CASSVDGDPSTDTQYF
.,TRBV5-1,.,TRBJ1-3,TGCGCCAGCAGCATAGGCCGTTCCTCTGGAAACACCATATATTTT,CASSIGRSSGNTIYF
.,TRBV20-1,.,TRBJ2-1,TGCAGTGCTAGAGATGCGGTTTATGTCGAGTTCTTC,CSARDAVYVEFF
.,TRBV9,.,TRBJ1-5,TGTGCCAGCTCCTCCGGGCAGACCTTGGGGGCCCAGCATTTT,CASSSGQTLGAQHF
.,TRBV12-3/TRBV12-4,.,TRBJ2-3,TGTGCCAGCAGTTTGGGAACCGACCAGAGGACAGATACGCAGTATTTT,CASSLGTDQRTDTQYF
.,TRBV29-1,.,TRBJ2-7,TGCAGCGTTCAAAGACTAGGAAACTACGAGCAGTACTTC,CSVQRLGNYEQYF
.,TRBV19,.,TRBJ1-2,TGTGCCAGTAGTATCTCTACAGGGTATGGCTACACCTTC,CASSISTGYGYTF
TRBD1,TRBV20-1,.,TRBJ2-5,TGCAGTGCGGAAACAGGGGCGGAGACCCAGTACTTC,CSAETGAETQYF
.,TRBV4-3,.,TRBJ2-3,TGCGCCAGCAGCCAAGACGCAGGGGGCACAGATACGCAGTATTTT,CASSQDAGGTDTQYF
.,TRBV15,.,TRBJ1-4,TGTGCCACCAGCGGGGGAGGAACTAATGAAAAACTGTTTTTT,CATSGGGTNEKLFF
.,TRBV19,.,TRBJ1-4,TGTGCCAGTAGTACTACAGGGATTGGAGAAAAACTGTTTTTT,CASSTTGIGEKLFF
TRBD1,TRBV14,.,TRBJ1-2,TGTGCCAGCAGCCAGGGAAATCCGGGACAGGGGCGCTACACCTTC,CASSQGNPGQGRYTF
TRBD2,TRBV7-9,.,TRBJ2-1,TGTGCCAGCAGCCCGACTAGCGGGGGGGAAGATGAGCAGTTCTTC,CASSPTSGGEDEQFF
TRBD1,TRBV6-6,once,TRBJ1-6,TGTGCCGGCAGTCTTAGAGACAGGGAAAATTCACCCCTCCACTTT,CAGSLRDRENSPLHF
.,TRBV29-1,.,TRBJ2-3,TGCAGCGCCTCCGAGGGCACAGATACGCAGTATTTT,CSASEGTDTQYF
.,TRBV19,.,TRBJ1-2,TGTGCCAGTAGTATGTTCCGGACCTATGGCTACACCTTC,CASSMFRTYGYTF
TRBD1,TRBV18,.,TRBJ1-2,TGTGCCAGCTCACAACAGGGGGCCGACTATGGCTACACCTTC,CASSQQGADYGYTF
.,TRBV18,.,TRBJ2-7,TGTGCCAGCTCCCAAGGACTTTTTTCGGGGGAGCAGTACTTC,CASSQGLFSGEQYF
.,TRBV6-4,.,TRBJ1-1,TGTGCCAGCAGTGACCAGGGAGGCACTGAAGCTTTCTTT,CASSDQGGTEAFF
.,TRBV4-3,.,TRBJ1-4,TGCGCCAGCAGCCAAGAGGTGTTTGTAAATGAAAAACTGTTTTTT,CASSQEVFVNEKLFF
.,TRBV3-1,.,TRBJ1-2,TGTGCCAGCAGCCCCGGGACTTATGGCTACACCTTC,CASSPGTYGYTF
TRBD2,TRBV7-9,.,TRBJ2-1,TGTGCCAGCAGCTTTACTAGCGTGCTATACAATGAGCAGTTCTTC,CASSFTSVLYNEQFF
TRBD1,TRBV5-1,.,TRBJ2-7,TGCGCCAGCAGCTGGTACAGGGGGCTCGGGTACGAGCAGTACTTC,CASSWYRGLGYEQYF
.,TRBV5-6,.,TRBJ2-1,TGTGCCAGCAGCTTGATGGGCGGGCCAACCTCCTACAATGAGCAGTTCTTC,CASSLMGGPTSYNEQFF
.,TRBV9,.,TRBJ2-5,TGTGCCAGCAGCGTAGCTGCAGGGGGGGATCAAGAGACCCAGTACTTC,CASSVAAGGDQETQYF
TRBD2,TRBV18,.,TRBJ2-5,TGTGCCAGCTCACCAGCAGGGAGGGAAGAGACCCAGTACTTC,CASSPAGREETQYF
.,TRBV7-9,.,TRBJ2-3,TGTGCCAGCAGCCGACACCTAGGGGCCACCCTCCCAGATACGCAGTATTTT,CASSRHLGATLPDTQYF
.,TRBV10-3,.,TRBJ2-7,TGTGCCATCAGTGATATAGCTGGCGATCAGGACGAGCAGTACTTC,CAISDIAGDQDEQYF